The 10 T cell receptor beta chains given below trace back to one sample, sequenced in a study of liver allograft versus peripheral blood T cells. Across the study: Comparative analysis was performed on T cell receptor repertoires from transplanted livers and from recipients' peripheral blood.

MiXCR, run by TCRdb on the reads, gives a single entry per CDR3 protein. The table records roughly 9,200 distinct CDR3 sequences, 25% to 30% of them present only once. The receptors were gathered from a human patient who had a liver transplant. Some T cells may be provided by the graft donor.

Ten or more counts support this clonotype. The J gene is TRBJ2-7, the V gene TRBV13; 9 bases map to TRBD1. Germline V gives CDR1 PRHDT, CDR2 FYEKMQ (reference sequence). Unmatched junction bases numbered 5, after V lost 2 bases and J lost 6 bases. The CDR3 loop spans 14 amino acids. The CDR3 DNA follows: TGTGCCAGCAGCTTAAGGGACAGGGAAGGCGAGCAGTACTTC. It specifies CASSLRDREGEQYF.

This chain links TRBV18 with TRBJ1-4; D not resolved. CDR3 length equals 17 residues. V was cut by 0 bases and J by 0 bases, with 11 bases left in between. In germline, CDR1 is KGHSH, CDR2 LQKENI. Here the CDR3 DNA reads TGTGCCAGCTCACCACCGCAATCGACGGCAACTAATGAAAAACTGTTTTTT. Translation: CASSPPQSTATNEKLFF.

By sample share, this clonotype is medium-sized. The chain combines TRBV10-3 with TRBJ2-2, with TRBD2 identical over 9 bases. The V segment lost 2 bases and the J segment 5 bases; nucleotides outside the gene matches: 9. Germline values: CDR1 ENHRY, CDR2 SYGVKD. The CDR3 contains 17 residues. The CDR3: CAISEGIAGVGTGELFF. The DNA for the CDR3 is TGTGCCATCAGTGAGGGAATAGCGGGAGTCGGTACCGGGGAGCTGTTTTTT.

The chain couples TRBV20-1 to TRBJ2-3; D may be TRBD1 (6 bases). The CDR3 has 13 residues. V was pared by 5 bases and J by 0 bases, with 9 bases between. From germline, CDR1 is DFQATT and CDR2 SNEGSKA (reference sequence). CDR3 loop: CSAPRGSTDTQYF. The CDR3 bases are TGCAGTGCTCCTAGGGGGAGCACAGATACGCAGTATTTT.

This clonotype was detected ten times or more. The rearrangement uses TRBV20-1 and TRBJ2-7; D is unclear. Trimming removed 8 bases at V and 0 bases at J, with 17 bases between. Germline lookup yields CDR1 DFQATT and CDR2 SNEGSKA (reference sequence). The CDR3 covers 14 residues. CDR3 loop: CSPTTAGFSYEQYF. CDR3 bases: TGCAGTCCTACGACGGCAGGCTTCTCCTACGAGCAGTACTTC.

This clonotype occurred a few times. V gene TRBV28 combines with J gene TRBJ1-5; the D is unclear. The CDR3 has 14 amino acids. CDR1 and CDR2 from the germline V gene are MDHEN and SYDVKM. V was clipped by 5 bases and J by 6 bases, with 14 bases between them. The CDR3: CASSATSVVQPQHF. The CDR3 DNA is TGTGCCAGCAGTGCTACCTCAGTAGTTCAGCCCCAGCATTTT.

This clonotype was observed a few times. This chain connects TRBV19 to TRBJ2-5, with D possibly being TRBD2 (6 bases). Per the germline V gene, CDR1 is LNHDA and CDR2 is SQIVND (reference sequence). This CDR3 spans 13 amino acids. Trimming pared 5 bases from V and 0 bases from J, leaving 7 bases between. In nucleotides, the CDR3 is TGTGCCAGTAGTCGGGAGAACCAAGAGACCCAGTACTTC. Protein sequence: CASSRENQETQYF. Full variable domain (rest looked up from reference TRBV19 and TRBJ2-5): DGGITQSPKYLFRKEGQNVTLSCEQNLNHDAMYWYRQDPGQGLRLIYYSQIVNDFQKGDIAEGYSVSREKKESFPLTVTSAQKNPTAFYLCASSRENQETQYFGPGTRLLVL.

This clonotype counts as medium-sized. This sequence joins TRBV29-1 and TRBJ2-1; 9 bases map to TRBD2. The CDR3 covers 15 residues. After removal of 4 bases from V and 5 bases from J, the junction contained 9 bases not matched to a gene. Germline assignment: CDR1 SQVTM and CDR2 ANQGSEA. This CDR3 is CSVGHLAGYDNEQFF. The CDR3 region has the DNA TGCAGCGTTGGCCATCTAGCGGGGTATGACAATGAGCAGTTCTTC.

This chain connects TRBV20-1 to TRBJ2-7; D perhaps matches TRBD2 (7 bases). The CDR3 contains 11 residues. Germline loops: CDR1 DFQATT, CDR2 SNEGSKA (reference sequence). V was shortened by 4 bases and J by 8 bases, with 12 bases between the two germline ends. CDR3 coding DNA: TGCAGTGCTATGGGGGGGCCTCAGCAGTACTTC. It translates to CSAMGGPQQYF.

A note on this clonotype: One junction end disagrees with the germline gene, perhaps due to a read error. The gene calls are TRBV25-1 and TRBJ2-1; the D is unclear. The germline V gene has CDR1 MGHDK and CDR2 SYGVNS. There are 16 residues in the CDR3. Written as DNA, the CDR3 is TGTGCCAGCAGTCAATACTCCGCCCTACCCTACAATGAGCAGTTCTTC. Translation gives CASSQYSALPYNEQFF.